A selection of T cell receptor beta chains follows, all from one sample in a study of blood T cell repertoires in COVID-19. Clones were read by immunoSEQ multiplex PCR, and TCRdb kept only the in-frame ones, dropping some. The sample records under 95,000 clones, around nine tenths being singletons. The sequenced material came from peripheral blood. The origin of the receptors is a woman between 50 and 59 years old in a cohort sampled during active COVID-19. Both conserved end residues are part of each CDR3. A D gene is named only where the DNA matches it firmly. Where a row states a size, it is once, few, many or the class of an expanded clone; other rows omit it.

CDR3: CASSLYGTGATDTQYF
DNA: TGTGCCAGTAGTCTCTATGGGACAGGGGCCACAGATACGCAGTATTTT
D: TRBD1
J: TRBJ2-3
size: -
V: TRBV19

CDR3: CASSPPGGAFTEAFF
DNA: TGTGCCAGCAGCCCCCCTGGGGGGGCCTTCACTGAAGCTTTCTTT
D: -
J: TRBJ1-1
size: once
V: TRBV11-3

CDR3: CASGPWGTSGAAGRETQYF
DNA: TGTGCTAGTGGTCCCTGGGGGACTAGCGGGGCCGCCGGAAGAGAGACCCAGTACTTC
D: TRBD2
J: TRBJ2-5
size: -
V: TRBV12-5

CDR3: CASSYSWDRSSYEQYF
DNA: TGTGCCAGCAGTTACTCCTGGGACAGGAGCTCCTACGAGCAGTACTTC
D: TRBD1
J: TRBJ2-7
size: -
V: TRBV6-5

CDR3: CASSDLSYEQYF
DNA: TGTGCCAGCAGTGACCTATCCTACGAGCAGTACTTC
D: -
J: TRBJ2-7
size: once
V: TRBV6-1

CDR3: CASGADRKLSYNEQFF
DNA: TGTGCCAGCGGAGCCGACAGAAAGCTCTCCTACAATGAGCAGTTCTTC
D: -
J: TRBJ2-1
size: -
V: TRBV27

CDR3: CASSPESAADNSPLHF
DNA: TGTGCCAGCAGCCCGGAATCGGCGGCAGATAATTCACCCCTCCACTTT
D: -
J: TRBJ1-6
size: -
V: TRBV7-8

CDR3: CASSLDRVQGGELFF
DNA: TGTGCCAGCAGCTTAGACAGGGTCCAAGGGGGGGAGCTGTTTTTT
D: -
J: TRBJ2-2
size: once
V: TRBV11-2

CDR3: CASSQVASSGSYEQYF
DNA: TGCGCCAGCAGCCAAGTAGCGAGTAGCGGGTCCTACGAGCAGTACTTC
D: TRBD2
J: TRBJ2-7
size: -
V: TRBV4-1

CDR3: CASSELGFFYF
DNA: TGTGCCAGCAGTGAATTGGGCTTTTTCTACTTC
D: -
J: TRBJ2-4
size: -
V: TRBV25-1

CDR3: CASSSEDRGLDEQFF
DNA: TGCGCCAGCAGCTCGGAGGACAGGGGGCTCGATGAGCAGTTCTTC
D: TRBD1
J: TRBJ2-1
size: -
V: TRBV5-1

CDR3: CASTWTGESNEQYF
DNA: TGTGCCAGCACCTGGACAGGGGAAAGCAACGAGCAGTACTTC
D: TRBD1
J: TRBJ2-7
size: -
V: TRBV6-5

CDR3: CASSASTGGYSGYTF
DNA: TGTGCCAGCAGCGCTTCGACAGGGGGATATAGTGGCTACACCTTC
D: TRBD1
J: TRBJ1-2
size: few
V: TRBV9

CDR3: CASSLSAGGADTQYF
DNA: TGTGCCAGCAGCTTGTCGGCAGGGGGCGCGGATACGCAGTATTTT
D: TRBD1
J: TRBJ2-3
size: -
V: TRBV5-4

CDR3: CASSVGTGGEAFF
DNA: TGTGCCAGCAGCGTTGGGACAGGCGGTGAAGCTTTCTTT
D: TRBD1
J: TRBJ1-1
size: -
V: TRBV9

CDR3: CASSLAEVRGRYPYEQYF
DNA: TGCGCCAGCAGCTTGGCGGAGGTCCGCGGGAGATACCCCTACGAGCAGTACTTC
D: TRBD2
J: TRBJ2-7
size: -
V: TRBV5-1

CDR3: CASSFSSDTQYF
DNA: TGTGCCAGCAGTTTTAGTTCAGATACGCAGTATTTT
D: -
J: TRBJ2-3
size: -
V: TRBV27

CDR3: CASSSGAFFNEQFF
DNA: TGCGCCAGCAGTTCAGGGGCGTTTTTCAATGAGCAGTTCTTC
D: -
J: TRBJ2-1
size: -
V: TRBV10-2

CDR3: CASSQEWRQRSGNTIYF
DNA: TGTGCCAGCAGCCAAGAATGGAGGCAGCGAAGCGGAAACACCATATATTTT
D: -
J: TRBJ1-3
size: -
V: TRBV4-2

CDR3: CASSNRGRSYGYTF
DNA: TGTGCCAGTAGTAACAGGGGGCGCAGCTATGGCTACACCTTC
D: TRBD1
J: TRBJ1-2
size: -
V: TRBV19

CDR3: CASAQRGTGANVLTF
DNA: TGCGCCAGCGCGCAAAGAGGGACAGGGGCCAACGTCCTGACTTTC
D: -
J: TRBJ2-6
size: -
V: TRBV5-1

CDR3: CASSLGQRWVSYEQYF
DNA: TGTGCCAGCAGTTTAGGGCAACGGTGGGTTTCCTACGAGCAGTACTTC
D: -
J: TRBJ2-7
size: -
V: TRBV28

CDR3: CASSVSAGLAYNEQFF
DNA: TGCGCCAGCAGTGTGTCAGCGGGACTAGCCTACAATGAGCAGTTCTTC
D: TRBD2
J: TRBJ2-1
size: -
V: TRBV10-1

CDR3: CASSRSSGTGRYEQYF
DNA: TGTGCCAGTAGTCGGTCAAGCGGGACAGGGCGTTACGAGCAGTACTTC
D: TRBD1
J: TRBJ2-7
size: -
V: TRBV19

CDR3: CASRGNIQETQYF
DNA: TGCGCCAGCAGGGGCAACATTCAAGAGACCCAGTACTTC
D: -
J: TRBJ2-5
size: -
V: TRBV5-1

CDR3: CASSSPGIQRGYTF
DNA: TGTGCCAGCAGTTCGCCCGGGATTCAAAGAGGCTACACCTTC
D: -
J: TRBJ1-2
size: -
V: TRBV28

CDR3: CASSLDWEGEQYF
DNA: TGTGCCAGCAGTTTGGACTGGGAGGGCGAGCAGTACTTC
D: TRBD2
J: TRBJ2-7
size: -
V: TRBV7-9

CDR3: CATNRGSGETQYF
DNA: TGTGCTACCAACCGCGGGAGTGGGGAGACCCAGTACTTC
D: TRBD2
J: TRBJ2-5
size: once
V: TRBV12-5

CDR3: CASHAINQPQHF
DNA: TGTGCCAGCCACGCTATTAATCAGCCCCAGCATTTT
D: -
J: TRBJ1-5
size: -
V: TRBV5-6

CDR3: CASHPPGRGPLHF
DNA: TGTGCCAGCCACCCCCCAGGCCGGGGACCCCTCCACTTT
D: -
J: TRBJ1-6
size: -
V: TRBV28

CDR3: CASSPLTGEETQYF
DNA: TGTGCCAGCTCACCGCTCACAGGGGAAGAGACCCAGTACTTC
D: TRBD1
J: TRBJ2-5
size: -
V: TRBV18

CDR3: CASSNSQGILEQFF
DNA: TGTGCCAGCAGTAATAGTCAGGGGATTTTGGAGCAGTTCTTC
D: -
J: TRBJ2-1
size: once
V: TRBV3-1/TRBV3-2

CDR3: CAWSEGLGSLNEKLFF
DNA: TGTGCCTGGAGCGAGGGCCTTGGGTCCCTTAATGAAAAACTGTTTTTT
D: -
J: TRBJ1-4
size: -
V: TRBV30

CDR3: CASSPPSGYTQYF
DNA: TGTGCCAGTAGTCCCCCTTCGGGTTATACGCAGTATTTT
D: -
J: TRBJ2-3
size: -
V: TRBV19

CDR3: CAAHTGGGDTQYF
DNA: TGTGCCGCACACACCGGGGGGGGAGATACGCAGTATTTT
D: TRBD2
J: TRBJ2-3
size: -
V: TRBV28

CDR3: CASNKGQGGYQPQHF
DNA: TGTGCCAGCAACAAAGGACAGGGTGGGTATCAGCCCCAGCATTTT
D: TRBD1
J: TRBJ1-5
size: -
V: TRBV28

CDR3: CASRLRTSGVGNQPQHF
DNA: TGTGCCAGCAGACTTAGAACCTCGGGGGTCGGCAATCAGCCCCAGCATTTT
D: -
J: TRBJ1-5
size: -
V: TRBV27

CDR3: CASSLFDLAGDEQFF
DNA: TGTGCCAGCAGCTTGTTTGATCTAGCGGGGGATGAGCAGTTCTTC
D: TRBD2
J: TRBJ2-1
size: -
V: TRBV7-9

CDR3: CASSVAATYEQYF
DNA: TGTGCCAGCAGCGTCGCTGCGACCTACGAGCAGTACTTC
D: -
J: TRBJ2-7
size: -
V: TRBV9

CDR3: CASGDSSRVQGNTGELFF
DNA: TGTGCTAGTGGTGATTCAAGTAGGGTGCAGGGGAACACCGGGGAGCTGTTTTTT
D: -
J: TRBJ2-2
size: -
V: TRBV12-5

CDR3: CASSWGDRREETQYF
DNA: TGTGCCAGCAGTTGGGGGGACAGGAGGGAAGAGACCCAGTACTTC
D: TRBD1
J: TRBJ2-5
size: -
V: TRBV6-5

CDR3: CASRLTGGEFYEQYF
DNA: TGCGCCAGCAGGCTAACAGGGGGCGAGTTTTACGAGCAGTACTTC
D: TRBD1
J: TRBJ2-7
size: -
V: TRBV5-1

CDR3: CASSLQDRTKIEKLFF
DNA: TGCGCCAGCAGCCTCCAAGACAGGACAAAGATAGAAAAACTGTTTTTT
D: -
J: TRBJ1-4
size: -
V: TRBV4-1

CDR3: CASSFDRGTLGYTF
DNA: TGTGCCAGTAGTTTTGACAGGGGCACACTTGGCTACACCTTC
D: TRBD1
J: TRBJ1-2
size: -
V: TRBV19

CDR3: CASSDQGIGRYEQYF
DNA: TGCGCCAGCAGCGACCAGGGTATCGGACGCTACGAGCAGTACTTC
D: -
J: TRBJ2-7
size: once
V: TRBV5-1

CDR3: CASSQELAGGWSYNEQFF
DNA: TGTGCCAGCAGCCAAGAACTAGCGGGGGGATGGTCCTACAATGAGCAGTTCTTC
D: TRBD2
J: TRBJ2-1
size: -
V: TRBV14

CDR3: CASITGTGIGQPQHF
DNA: TGTGCCAGCATCACCGGGACAGGGATAGGGCAGCCCCAGCATTTT
D: TRBD1
J: TRBJ1-5
size: -
V: TRBV6-5

CDR3: CASTQAAGGGGYTF
DNA: TGTGCCAGCACCCAGGCCGCGGGGGGGGGTGGCTACACCTTC
D: -
J: TRBJ1-2
size: -
V: TRBV4-2

CDR3: CASSRARTGAGANVLTF
DNA: TGTGCCAGTAGTAGAGCGAGGACAGGGGCTGGGGCCAACGTCCTGACTTTC
D: TRBD1
J: TRBJ2-6
size: -
V: TRBV19

CDR3: CASSFGTGRETQYF
DNA: TGCGCCAGCAGCTTCGGGACAGGTAGAGAGACCCAGTACTTC
D: TRBD1
J: TRBJ2-5
size: -
V: TRBV5-1

CDR3: CASSALGQSSNQPQHF
DNA: TGTGCCAGCAGTGCCCTGGGACAGTCAAGCAATCAGCCCCAGCATTTT
D: TRBD1
J: TRBJ1-5
size: -
V: TRBV6-1

CDR3: CASSMGGAGEQFF
DNA: TGTGCCAGTAGTATGGGGGGGGCGGGAGAGCAGTTCTTC
D: -
J: TRBJ2-1
size: -
V: TRBV19